This passage covers 17 T cell receptor beta chains from one sample sequenced in a study of PD-1 blockade in mismatch repair-deficient tumors (dated by TCRdb to the late 2010s). The method was the immunoSEQ multiplex PCR assay. Imported from immuneACCESS, the table was reduced by TCRdb to in-frame sequences with V and J called. These copies leave out some clones; in studies compared against another copy, an unresolved V gene accounts for under half, and the cause of the remainder is not known. A total of roughly 130,000 clones appear in this sample, 85% to 90% of them only once. Of the sample, 12% falls within the top ten clones. The specimen comprised peripheral blood, sampled approximately 72 weeks after starting pembrolizumab. The receptors were gathered from an adult with mismatch repair-deficient cancer.

About this clone: Here the CDR3 omits its conserved ending phenylalanine or tryptophan, so a read error is the likely source. Because the CDR3's place on the DNA is in doubt, the DNA is left out and the CDR3 is given as listed by TCRdb. The chain combines TRBV5-6 with TRBJ2-3; the table's D call, TRBD2, was not checked against the DNA. Both ends counted, the CDR3 spans 11 residues. Per the germline V gene, CDR1 is SGHDT and CDR2 is YYEEEE. The CDR3 sequence is CASSLVSEREV.

The chain carries TRBV5-1 and TRBJ2-7, with 8 bases that match TRBD2. CDR1 is SGHRS and CDR2 is YFSETQ in the germline V gene. The CDR3 covers 13 residues. Unmatched junction bases numbered 2, after V lost 3 bases and J lost 3 bases. The CDR3 sequence is CASSWGTSYEQYF. The CDR3 DNA sequence: TGCGCCAGCAGCTGGGGGACTAGCTACGAGCAGTACTTC.

This chain connects TRBV7-8 to TRBJ2-7, with D hard to call. The length of the CDR3 is 16 residues. V lost 3 bases, J lost 0 bases, and 15 bases lay in between. Germline V gene sequence: CDR1 SGHVS, CDR2 FQNEAQ. The CDR3 coding sequence is TGTGCCAGCAGCTTTGGTTCGGCTGCAAGCTCCTACGAGCAGTACTTC. This gives the protein CASSFGSAASSYEQYF.

This clone was picked up one time. The genes are TRBV5-4 and TRBJ1-2; D might be TRBD1 (5 bases). CDR1 is SGHNT and CDR2 is YYREEE in the germline V gene (reference sequence). The CDR3 length is 14 residues. V lost 0 bases and J 4 bases, leaving 10 bases between the germline ends. CDR3 sequence: CASSLEEGSYGYTF. Here the CDR3 DNA reads TGTGCCAGCAGCTTGGAAGAGGGGTCCTATGGCTACACCTTC.

Worth noting for this clone: The identical CDR3 is also encoded by other nucleotide sequences in the sample. The chain recombines TRBV5-8 with TRBJ2-3; the D is unclear. V lost 0 bases, J lost 6 bases, and 14 bases lay in between. The germline V gene encodes CDR1 SGHTS and CDR2 YDEGEE. This CDR3 is built from 15 residues. The CDR3 DNA sequence: TGTGCCAGCAGCTTGGGTCTGACACCACAGGATACGCAGTATTTT. Translation: CASSLGLTPQDTQYF.

V usage is TRBV2 and J usage is TRBJ1-1; tentatively, D is TRBD1 (5 bases). V lost 5 bases, J lost 4 bases, and 17 bases lay in between. Per germline, CDR1 SNHLY and CDR2 FYNNEI. CDR3 size: 15 residues. CDR3 loop: CASSFTGAEGTEAFF. As DNA, the CDR3 is TGTGCCAGCAGTTTTACCGGGGCGGAGGGCACTGAAGCTTTCTTT.

This chain uses TRBV6-6 with TRBJ2-7; D perhaps matches TRBD2 (5 bases). This CDR3 has 13 amino acids. Germline V gives CDR1 MNHNY, CDR2 SVGAGI (reference sequence). Trimming removed 5 bases at V and 2 bases at J, with 10 bases between. CDR3 amino acids: CASSQPGAYEQYF. CDR3 bases: TGTGCCAGCAGTCAACCCGGGGCCTACGAGCAGTACTTC.

The V and J genes are TRBV19 and TRBJ2-7, with 9 nucleotides matching TRBD2. Germline assignment: CDR1 LNHDA and CDR2 SQIVND (reference sequence). This CDR3 has 15 residues. With V trimmed by 4 bases and J by 4 bases, 8 bases remained unmatched. This chain's CDR3 is CASSRGTSIEYEQYF. CDR3 sequence (DNA): TGTGCCAGTAGTAGGGGGACTAGCATAGAGTACGAGCAGTACTTC.

This clone was detected only once. In nucleotides, the CDR3 is TGTGCCAGCACCGCTGGACAGGTAGGAGGGACCCAGTACTTC. Encoded protein: CASTAGQVGGTQYF. This chain joins TRBV6-6 and TRBJ2-5; 7 bases fit TRBD1. With V trimmed by 7 bases and J by 7 bases, 12 bases remained unmatched. Germline CDR1 MNHNY, CDR2 SVGAGI (reference sequence). This CDR3 spans 14 amino acids.

The rearrangement joins TRBV6-5 to TRBJ2-2, with 13 bases that match TRBD2. The CDR3 covers 16 residues. V lost 2 bases and J lost 6; bases outside the gene matches: 3. The germline gives CDR1 MNHEY, CDR2 SVGAGI. CDR3 nucleotides: TGTGCCAGCAGTTACACCGGGACTAGCGGGGCCGGGGAGCTGTTTTTT. Residues: CASSYTGTSGAGELFF.

V usage is TRBV11-3 and J usage is TRBJ2-7, with D maybe TRBD1 (6 bases). V was cut by 5 bases and J by 3 bases, with 17 bases left in between. CDR1 and CDR2 (germline): SGHNT, YENEEA. The CDR3 loop spans 15 amino acids. CDR3 coding DNA: TGTGCCAGCAGCAAGACCGGGACAAACAACTACGAGCAGTACTTC. Translation gives CASSKTGTNNYEQYF.

This chain uses TRBV13 with TRBJ2-5, with 9 bases identical to TRBD1. The V gene end was trimmed by 5 bases and the J gene end by 6 bases; junction bases not matched to a gene: 7. CDR3 length: 14 residues. CDR1 is PRHDT and CDR2 is FYEKMQ in the germline V gene (reference sequence). The CDR3 region has the DNA TGTGCCAGCAGCCCCGACAGGGGGAGGAAGACCCAGTACTTC. It codes for CASSPDRGRKTQYF. The complete variable domain, with remaining parts taken from reference TRBV13 and TRBJ2-5, reads AAGVIQSPRHLIKEKRETATLKCYPIPRHDTVYWYQQGPGQDPQFLISFYEKMQSDKGSIPDRFSAQQFSDYHSELNMSSLELGDSALYFCASSPDRGRKTQYFGPGTRLLVL.

The chain links TRBV6-4 to TRBJ2-2; D might be TRBD1 (6 bases). CDR3 length: 13 amino acids. V lost 3 bases to trimming and J lost 4 bases, with 6 bases between them. Germline V gene lookup returns CDR1 MRHNA and CDR2 SNTAGT. In DNA, the CDR3 is TGTGCCAGCAGTGAGGGGGCCACCGGGGAGCTGTTTTTT. It yields the protein CASSEGATGELFF.

The V and J genes are TRBV27 and TRBJ2-5; no clear D. CDR3 length equals 15 residues. From germline, CDR1 is MNHEY and CDR2 SMNVEV (reference sequence). The V gene lost 6 bases and the J gene lost 4 bases, with 18 bases spanning the gap. The CDR3 here is CASRLRANLGETQYF. CDR3 bases: TGTGCCAGCAGACTACGGGCCAACTTGGGAGAGACCCAGTACTTC.

The chain links TRBV5-1 to TRBJ1-1; D is perhaps TRBD1 (5 bases). V dropped 1 base and J dropped 4 bases, with 17 bases sitting between them. The germline V gene encodes CDR1 SGHRS and CDR2 YFSETQ. There are 16 residues in the CDR3. CDR3 in amino acids: CASSLIRQGFATEAFF. The CDR3 DNA follows: TGCGCCAGCAGCTTGATTCGTCAGGGATTTGCCACTGAAGCTTTCTTT.

This chain links TRBV29-1 with TRBJ2-2, with D uncertain. Germline V gives CDR1 SQVTM, CDR2 ANQGSEA. Trimming removed 6 bases from V and 2 bases from J, with 4 bases in between. The CDR3 consists of 11 residues. The CDR3 is CSVINTGELFF. In DNA form, the CDR3 reads TGCAGCGTGATTAACACCGGGGAGCTGTTTTTT.

The chain links TRBV6-5 to TRBJ1-2; tentative D call: TRBD1 (5 bases). The CDR3 extends over 12 amino acids. Trimming removed 5 bases from V and 6 bases from J, with 10 bases in between. Germline values: CDR1 MNHEY, CDR2 SVGAGI. The CDR3 nucleotides read TGTGCCAGCAGTCCCCAGGGAAATGGCTACACCTTC. Translating it yields CASSPQGNGYTF.